The source of this TCR beta chain is a study of blood T cell repertoires in COVID-19. Study background: Researchers got acute and convalescent COVID-19 samples from the United States, Italy and Spain.

Recruitment covered roughly 22 US areas and drew participants whose ages spanned roughly 18 to 100 years. Measured with immunoSEQ multiplex PCR; TCRdb has only the in-frame clones, and not every one. The table records 170,000 or so clones, 78% of them present only once. This CDR3 has 13 residues. The germline V gene has CDR1 SNHLY and CDR2 FYNNEI. J was trimmed by 6 bases and V by 2 bases; bases with no gene match: 3. This chain joins TRBV2 and TRBJ1-2; 7 positions match TRBD1. The sequenced sample consisted of PBMCs or T cells enriched from blood (not recorded which). The receptor was isolated from a woman aged 50 to 65 who had recovered from COVID-19. CDR3: CASSEQGGNGYTF. For the CDR3, the DNA is TGTGCCAGCAGTGAACAGGGGGGAAATGGCTACACCTTC.